This T cell receptor (beta chain) was sequenced for a study of a mutant IDH1 vaccine in newly diagnosed glioma. Sample time point: week 35, safety follow-up. Every vaccination contained 300 ug of the mutant IDH1 20-mer peptide and was paired with topical imiquimod. In its sample, this clone was seen a few times. Its target is unknown. Germline CDR1 reads WSHSY; CDR2 reads SAAADI. V lost 6 bases, J lost 8 bases, and 10 bases stayed unmatched. CDR3 length: 14 amino acids. Profiled with immunoSEQ multiplex PCR; TCRdb holds only in-frame clones, not every one. The sample includes tens of thousands of clones, 81% seen only once; the top ten take 5% to 7%.

This TCR derives from a man between 35 and 55 years old with glioma. Source: PBMCs, taken from a glioma patient whose treatment included an IDH1 peptide vaccine. The chain is built from TRBV10-2 and TRBJ2-1, with TRBD2 matching over 7 bases. The CDR3 protein is CASSRLAGVDEQFF. The DNA for the CDR3 is TGCGCCAGCAGCCGACTGGCGGGGGTGGATGAGCAGTTCTTC.